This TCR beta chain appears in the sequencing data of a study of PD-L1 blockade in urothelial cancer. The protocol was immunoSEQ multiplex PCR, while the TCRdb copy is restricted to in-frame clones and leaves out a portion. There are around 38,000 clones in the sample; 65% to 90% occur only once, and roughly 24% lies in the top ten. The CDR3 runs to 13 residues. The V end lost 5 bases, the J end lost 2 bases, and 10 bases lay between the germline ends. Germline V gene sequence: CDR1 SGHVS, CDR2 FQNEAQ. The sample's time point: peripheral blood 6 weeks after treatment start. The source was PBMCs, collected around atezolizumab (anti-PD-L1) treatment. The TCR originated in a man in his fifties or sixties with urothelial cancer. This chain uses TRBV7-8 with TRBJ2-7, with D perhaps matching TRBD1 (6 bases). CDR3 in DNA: TGTGCCAGCAGCCGAGGACAGACCTACGAGCAGTACTTC. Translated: CASSRGQTYEQYF.